The rows below give T cell receptor beta chains drawn from one sample of a study of glioma-infiltrating T cells. MiXCR, applied by TCRdb to the multiplex PCR reads, yields one record per CDR3 protein. Among about 410,000 distinct CDR3 sequences listed, 41% were seen once. The sequenced sample was glioma tissue, nonneoplastic brain tissue, or PBMCs (not recorded which). These receptors were collected from a human donor with low-grade glioma or glioblastoma, undergoing nonglioma brain surgery, or in good health (not recorded which). The CDR3 runs from the conserved cysteine through the conserved F or W. The order of the fields is V gene, clone size, J gene, D gene, CDR3 protein, CDR3 DNA. D genes are given only for firm matches. Size values are once, few and many counts, or a class for expanded clones, and some rows have none.

>TRBV10-3|few|TRBJ2-7|TRBD2
CAISDVGTSDSYEQYF
TGTGCCATCAGTGACGTGGGGACTAGCGACTCCTACGAGCAGTACTTC
>TRBV3-1|few|TRBJ2-1|TRBD2
CASSQPILAGGKRNEQFF
TGTGCCAGCAGCCAACCGATCCTAGCGGGAGGCAAACGCAATGAGCAGTTCTTC
>TRBV7-2|many|TRBJ1-3|-
CASSPQVPNSGNTIYF
TGTGCCAGCAGCCCCCAGGTTCCTAACTCTGGAAACACCATATATTTT
>TRBV20-1|many|TRBJ2-3|TRBD2
CSARVGGRTDTQYF
TGCAGTGCTAGAGTGGGGGGGAGGACAGATACGCAGTATTTT
>TRBV6-1|-|TRBJ2-7|TRBD1
CASRDEVETGPNEQYF
TGTGCCAGCAGAGACGAGGTGGAGACAGGGCCCAACGAGCAGTACTTC
>TRBV7-3|-|TRBJ2-3|TRBD1
CASSSATGTDTQYF
TGTGCCAGCAGCTCCGCGACAGGGACGGATACGCAGTATTTT
>TRBV15|-|TRBJ2-3|-
CATSREGATRGTDTQYF
TGTGCCACCAGCAGAGAGGGAGCTACCCGAGGCACAGATACGCAGTATTTT
>TRBV6-5|-|TRBJ2-2|-
CASTPDGGTRELFF
TGTGCCAGCACCCCGGATGGGGGTACCCGGGAGCTGTTTTTT
>TRBV10-3|-|TRBJ2-3|TRBD2
CAISERREETDTQYF
TGTGCCATCAGTGAGCGTCGGGAGGAGACAGATACGCAGTATTTT
>TRBV5-4|-|TRBJ2-5|-
CASSLTPWAQETQCF
TGTGCCAGCAGCTTGACCCCCTGGGCCCAAGAGACCCAGTGCTTC
>TRBV4-1|few|TRBJ2-1|-
CASSQDRGVRNEQFF
TGCGCCAGCAGCCAAGATCGGGGCGTCCGAAATGAGCAGTTCTTC
>TRBV7-9|few|TRBJ1-1|-
CASSKQQRTEAFF
TGTGCCAGCAGCAAACAGCAGCGCACTGAAGCTTTCTTT
>TRBV6-1|few|TRBJ1-4|-
CASSEAGSTALEKLFF
TGTGCCAGCAGTGAAGCGGGGTCGACAGCCCTAGAAAAACTGTTTTTT
>TRBV11-2|-|TRBJ2-3|TRBD2
CASSPGTSGRGSTDTQYF
TGTGCCAGCAGCCCCGGGACTAGCGGGAGAGGAAGCACAGATACGCAGTATTTT
>TRBV10-3|-|TRBJ2-7|-
CAISESRGADYEQYF
TGTGCCATCAGTGAGTCGAGGGGCGCCGACTACGAGCAGTACTTC
>TRBV6-1|many|TRBJ2-1|TRBD2
CASSLAGERQFF
TGTGCCAGCAGTCTAGCGGGAGAAAGGCAGTTCTTC
>TRBV27|-|TRBJ2-1|TRBD2
CASSSGTSGSGKEQFF
TGTGCCAGCAGTTCCGGGACCAGCGGGAGTGGCAAGGAGCAGTTCTTC
>TRBV28|many|TRBJ2-7|-
CASSSLGASSYEQYF
TGTGCCAGCAGTTCCCTAGGGGCCAGCTCCTACGAGCAGTACTTC
>TRBV19|-|TRBJ1-2|-
CASSPLGGFGYTF
TGTGCCAGTAGCCCCCTCGGAGGGTTTGGCTACACCTTC
>TRBV12-3/TRBV12-4|-|TRBJ1-2|-
CASSLSREANYGYAF
TGTGCCAGCAGTTTATCGAGGGAGGCTAACTATGGCTACGCCTTC
>TRBV20-1|few|TRBJ2-7|-
CSNRDIRRAGEQYF
TGCAGCAATAGGGATATTAGGAGGGCGGGAGAGCAGTACTTC
>TRBV18|many|TRBJ2-7|TRBD1
CASSPGTGGTYEQYF
TGTGCCAGCTCACCGGGGACAGGGGGAACCTACGAGCAGTACTTC
>TRBV5-1|-|TRBJ2-7|-
CASRLGREKPYEQYF
TGCGCCAGCCGTTTAGGGCGGGAAAAACCCTACGAGCAGTACTTC
>TRBV7-2|few|TRBJ2-1|-
CASSGINEQFF
TGTGCCAGCAGCGGCATCAATGAGCAGTTCTTC
>TRBV7-9|once|TRBJ2-3|TRBD1
CAISLRLGQGTDTQYF
TGTGCCATCAGCTTACGTTTGGGACAGGGAACAGATACGCAGTATTTT
>TRBV7-2|-|TRBJ2-1|-
CASSFDLGPYNEQFF
TGTGCCAGCAGCTTCGATCTGGGACCCTACAATGAGCAGTTCTTC
>TRBV7-8|-|TRBJ1-1|-
CASSLQGAAVNTEASF
TGTGCCAGCAGCTTGCAAGGGGCAGCCGTGAACACTGAAGCTTCCTTT
>TRBV20-1|many|TRBJ1-1|-
CSARDVVGHTEAFF
TGCAGTGCTAGAGACGTGGTTGGGCACACTGAAGCTTTCTTT
>TRBV20-1|many|TRBJ2-1|-
CSAPGPSYNEQFF
TGCAGTGCTCCGGGACCATCCTACAATGAGCAGTTCTTC
>TRBV11-2|-|TRBJ2-1|-
CASSLGWLANPVEQFF
TGTGCCAGCAGCTTAGGCTGGCTAGCCAACCCGGTGGAGCAGTTCTTC
>TRBV7-2|-|TRBJ1-6|-
CASSPTFGGWGSPLHF
TGTGCCAGCAGCCCTACTTTTGGGGGTTGGGGTTCACCCCTCCACTTT